These 24 T cell receptor beta chains originate from one sample sequenced in a study of shared clonotypes between healthy human individuals. The repertoire was sequenced with immunoSEQ multiplex PCR; TCRdb's copy has only in-frame clones and lacks some. The sample includes about 2.5 million clones, under 95% seen only once; the top ten take around 0.4%. The source material was naive CD4+ T cells from PBMCs. Described subset: CD45RA+ positively selected. The origin of the receptors is a man between 18 and 35 years old in good health. Some clones in this sample may be carry-over from other donors' samples.

The chain uses TRBV9 and TRBJ2-1; 8 bases agree with TRBD1. This CDR3 has 16 residues. The trim removed 3 bases at V and 3 bases at J, leaving 8 bases unmatched. Germline CDR1 is SGDLS and CDR2 is YYNGEE. The CDR3: CASSDPGQGGYNEQFF. CDR3 in DNA: TGTGCCAGCAGCGACCCCGGACAGGGAGGCTACAATGAGCAGTTCTTC.

This chain links TRBV5-1 with TRBJ2-1, with 9 bases aligning to TRBD2. Per the germline V gene, CDR1 is SGHRS and CDR2 is YFSETQ. This CDR3 has 16 residues. Trimming took 5 bases from V and 2 from J; bases not matched to a gene: 8. The CDR3 region has the DNA TGCGCCAGCAGTAAAACTGGGACTAGCACCTACAATGAGCAGTTCTTC. Its translation: CASSKTGTSTYNEQFF.

Only one count was recorded for this clone. Other DNA sequences in this sample translate to the same CDR3. The J gene is TRBJ1-5, the V gene TRBV7-8; 9 positions match TRBD1. CDR1 and CDR2 from the germline V gene are SGHVS and FQNEAQ. Trimming removed 5 bases from V and 4 bases from J; junction bases left unmatched: 9. The length of the CDR3 is 16 residues. The chain's CDR3 is CASSPGLGQGNQPQHF. CDR3 sequence (DNA): TGTGCCAGCAGCCCAGGTCTTGGACAGGGGAATCAGCCCCAGCATTTT.

As for this clone: Other DNA variants within this sample encode the same CDR3. The chain couples TRBV5-4 to TRBJ2-3; D ambiguous. Germline V gene data show CDR1 as SGHNT and CDR2 as YYREEE (reference sequence). Between the trimmed V and J ends, which lost 0 bases and 4 bases, there was a span of 3 bases. The CDR3 loop spans 12 amino acids. CDR3: CASSLEADTQYF. The CDR3 DNA sequence: TGTGCCAGCAGCTTGGAAGCAGATACGCAGTATTTT.

The chain couples TRBV4-1 to TRBJ2-5; 9 positions match TRBD1. With V trimmed by 3 bases and J by 7 bases, 9 bases remained unmatched. This CDR3 is built from 15 residues. Germline CDR1 reads MGHRA; CDR2 reads YSYEKL. CDR3 sequence (DNA): TGCGCCAGCAGCCACATGGGACAGGGAGATGTGACCCAGTACTTC. Translating gives CASSHMGQGDVTQYF.

The gene calls are TRBV5-5 and TRBJ1-5; no definite D call. CDR1 is SGHKS and CDR2 is YYEKEE in the germline V gene (reference sequence). The CDR3 loop spans 15 amino acids. Trimming stripped 4 bases from V and 0 bases from J, with 11 bases between. The CDR3 region has the DNA TGTGCCAGCAGCGGCTCGGTCTATAGCAATCAGCCCCAGCATTTT. This gives the protein CASSGSVYSNQPQHF.

The CDR3 region has the DNA TGTGCCAGCAGTTACAGTCCCCAGGCGGGGGGCTACACCTTC. Translating it yields CASSYSPQAGGYTF. The rearrangement links TRBV6-5 to TRBJ1-2; D call uncertain. V was shortened by 2 bases and J by 8 bases, with 15 bases between the two germline ends. This CDR3 comprises 14 residues. Germline V lookup: CDR1 MNHEY, CDR2 SVGAGI.

The V and J genes are TRBV2 and TRBJ2-4, with 7 bases lining up with TRBD1. CDR3 size: 15 residues. Germline V gives CDR1 SNHLY, CDR2 FYNNEI. Germline trimming cut 3 bases from V and 0 bases from J; bases unmatched to any gene: 2. CDR3 residues: CASSDTGVAKNIQYF. CDR3 sequence (DNA): TGTGCCAGCAGTGATACAGGGGTAGCCAAAAACATTCAGTACTTC.

The genes are TRBV29-1 and TRBJ2-1; no definite D call. V lost 4 bases and J lost 8, with 15 bases in between. The CDR3 totals 13 residues. Germline V gene sequence: CDR1 SQVTM, CDR2 ANQGSEA. In nucleotides, the CDR3 is TGCAGCGTTGGGCCCATGTACGTGGATGAGCAGTTCTTC. This gives the protein CSVGPMYVDEQFF.

J is TRBJ1-1 and V is TRBV5-5, with D possibly TRBD1 on 5 matching bases. The CDR3 runs to 15 residues. The V and J ends lost 4 bases and 3 bases respectively, with 16 bases between them. Germline CDR1 reads SGHKS; CDR2 reads YYEKEE (reference sequence). The CDR3 sequence is CASSGPGGEDTEAFF. CDR3 nucleotides: TGTGCCAGCAGCGGCCCCGGGGGTGAGGACACTGAAGCTTTCTTT.

This chain links TRBV7-9 with TRBJ1-1; maybe TRBD1 (6 bases). CDR1 is SEHNR, CDR2 FQNEAQ, per germline (reference sequence). The V and J ends lost 1 base and 4 bases respectively, with 10 bases between them. The length of the CDR3 is 14 residues. The DNA of the CDR3 is TGTGCCAGCAGCTTAGTTTACAGGGCCACTGAAGCTTTCTTT. This gives the protein CASSLVYRATEAFF.

The V and J genes are TRBV5-1 and TRBJ2-7; the D gene could be TRBD1 or TRBD2 (6 bases each). The length of the CDR3 is 17 residues. CDR1 and CDR2 (germline): SGHRS, YFSETQ. Trimming left V 1 base short and J 3 bases short, with 20 bases between. The CDR3 region is CASSLLGGLSKGYEQYF. The CDR3 DNA is TGCGCCAGCAGCTTGTTAGGGGGGCTCTCAAAGGGCTACGAGCAGTACTTC.

The gene calls are TRBV6-5 and TRBJ2-2; no clear D. V was cut by 6 bases and J by 1 base, with 6 bases left in between. Germline loops: CDR1 MNHEY, CDR2 SVGAGI. The CDR3 sequence is 13 residues long. CDR3 residues: CASRIMNTGELFF. Here the CDR3 DNA reads TGTGCCAGCAGGATTATGAACACCGGGGAGCTGTTTTTT.

V is TRBV28 and J is TRBJ2-3, with 8 bases fitting TRBD2. Germline V gene sequence: CDR1 MDHEN, CDR2 SYDVKM. This CDR3 contains 15 residues. V dropped 7 bases and J dropped 5; count of bases not matched to a gene: 11. The CDR3 region has the DNA TGTGCCAGCACCGACCGGGGGGGCGCGGGAGATACGCAGTATTTT. Translating it yields CASTDRGGAGDTQYF.

This chain connects TRBV7-9 to TRBJ2-2, with unresolved D. The germline V gene encodes CDR1 SEHNR and CDR2 FQNEAQ (reference sequence). This CDR3 is 14 amino acids long. V was trimmed by 3 bases and J by 4 bases, leaving 9 bases between them. Here the CDR3 reads CASSFSFVTGELFF. The CDR3 bases are TGTGCCAGCAGCTTTTCCTTTGTCACCGGGGAGCTGTTTTTT.

This rearrangement joins TRBV19 to TRBJ1-4; 7 nucleotides line up with TRBD1. The germline V gene has CDR1 LNHDA and CDR2 SQIVND (reference sequence). Germline trimming cut 6 bases from V and 8 bases from J; bases unmatched to any gene: 6. This CDR3 spans 13 amino acids. The CDR3 loop reads CASSRQGSEKLFF. The CDR3 coding sequence is TGTGCCAGTAGCAGACAGGGTAGCGAAAAACTGTTTTTT.

V is TRBV28 and J is TRBJ2-1, with 7 positions matching TRBD1. CDR3 length: 19 amino acids. V was pared by 4 bases and J by 2 bases, with 17 bases of the junction left unmatched. The germline gives CDR1 MDHEN, CDR2 SYDVKM. The CDR3 is CASSSHPSLQTGPYNEQFF. CDR3 bases: TGTGCCAGCAGTTCTCACCCCTCCCTCCAGACAGGGCCCTACAATGAGCAGTTCTTC.

This clone was seen only a few times. J is TRBJ1-1 and V is TRBV6-4; 9 bases align to TRBD1. Germline loops: CDR1 MRHNA, CDR2 SNTAGT. This CDR3 region has 15 residues. Trimming took 3 bases from V and 5 from J; bases not matched to a gene: 7. DNA for the CDR3: TGTGCCAGCAGTGATTCGACAGGGGGGGGAACTGAAGCTTTCTTT. Its protein is CASSDSTGGGTEAFF.

The V call is TRBV5-5, the J call TRBJ1-5; D is unresolved. Trimming removed 3 bases from V and 7 bases from J, with 17 bases in between. This CDR3 has 15 amino acids. Germline CDR1 and CDR2: SGHKS and YYEKEE (reference sequence). The CDR3 DNA follows: TGTGCCAGCAGCTCCGGGGATCCAACGGGGCAGCCCCAGCATTTT. Translating it yields CASSSGDPTGQPQHF.

A few counts support this clone. The V gene is TRBV5-1, the J gene TRBJ2-6; the D gene is possibly TRBD1 (5 bases). Germline lookup yields CDR1 SGHRS and CDR2 YFSETQ. CDR3 size: 18 residues. The V gene lost 0 bases and the J gene lost 1 base, with 14 bases spanning the gap. CDR3 nucleotide sequence: TGCGCCAGCAGCTTGGTGTCCAGGGTGGAATCTGGGGCCAACGTCCTGACTTTC. The encoded protein is CASSLVSRVESGANVLTF.

The chain couples TRBV28 to TRBJ2-3; TRBD1 matches 10 bases. Germline lookup yields CDR1 MDHEN and CDR2 SYDVKM. With V trimmed by 4 bases and J by 0 bases, 16 bases remained unmatched. CDR3 size: 20 residues. The CDR3 nucleotides are TGTGCCAGCAGTTCGAGACAGGGGGCGCGGGGAGGTTCTAGCACAGATACGCAGTATTTT. Translation: CASSSRQGARGGSSTDTQYF. The full variable domain, with the rest looked up from reference TRBV28 and TRBJ2-3, is DVKVTQSSRYLVKRTGEKVFLECVQDMDHENMFWYRQDPGLGLRLIYFSYDVKMKEKGDIPEGYSVSREKKERFSLILESASTNQTSMYLCASSSRQGARGGSSTDTQYFGPGTRLTVL.

The chain joins TRBV19 to TRBJ1-5; no clear D gene. Trimming removed 8 bases at V and 9 bases at J, with 17 bases between. The CDR3 contains 13 residues. The germline gives CDR1 LNHDA, CDR2 SQIVND (reference sequence). CDR3 region: CASAYYPGPPQHF. The CDR3 DNA follows: TGTGCCAGTGCTTATTATCCGGGCCCGCCCCAGCATTTT. Full variable domain (outside the CDR3, taken from reference TRBV19 and TRBJ1-5): DGGITQSPKYLFRKEGQNVTLSCEQNLNHDAMYWYRQDPGQGLRLIYYSQIVNDFQKGDIAEGYSVSREKKESFPLTVTSAQKNPTAFYLCASAYYPGPPQHFGDGTRLSIL.

This CDR3 is CASSSYRDRRAYEQYF. As DNA, the CDR3 is TGTGCCAGCAGTTCGTACCGGGACAGGCGAGCCTACGAGCAGTACTTC. The V gene is TRBV27, the J gene TRBJ2-7, with 8 bases that match TRBD1. V shed 4 bases, J shed 2 bases, and the junction held 10 bases outside the gene matches. The germline gives CDR1 MNHEY, CDR2 SMNVEV (reference sequence). The CDR3 has 16 residues.

The chain uses TRBV7-9 and TRBJ2-3; D is unclear. The ends were cut back, 2 bases at V and 4 bases at J, with 13 bases in the middle. This CDR3 comprises 15 residues. The V gene's germline CDR1 is SEHNR and CDR2 FQNEAQ (reference sequence). CDR3 residues: CASSLWAPPADTQYF. CDR3 bases: TGTGCCAGCAGCTTATGGGCCCCGCCAGCAGATACGCAGTATTTT.